One TCR beta chain is described in this entry. Antigen specificity is unknown. V lost 1 base to trimming and J lost 5 bases; unmatched junction nucleotides: 6. Germline V lookup: CDR1 MGHRA, CDR2 YSYEKL. There are 16 residues in the CDR3. Time point reported: week 35, safety follow-up. Doses consisted of 300 ug of mutant IDH1 20-mer peptide each, paired with topical imiquimod. This specimen comes from a study of a mutant IDH1 vaccine in newly diagnosed glioma. Sequencing used immunoSEQ multiplex PCR; TCRdb keeps in-frame clones, though not all of them. The table has some 46,000 clones, 80% to 95% seen once.

Sequencing was performed on PBMCs, taken from a glioma patient whose treatment included an IDH1 peptide vaccine. The chain combines TRBV4-1 with TRBJ2-1; 9 bases agree with TRBD2. The TCR was taken from a man over 45 with glioma. CDR3 DNA sequence: TGCGCCAGCAGCCAAGTTCGGCGGGGGGGGCACAATGAGCAGTTCTTC. Translating gives CASSQVRRGGHNEQFF.